Reported below is one TCR beta chain. Its antigen is not identified. Germline V gene data show CDR1 as MGHRA and CDR2 as YSYEKL. V gave up 1 base and J gave up 3 bases, with 15 bases separating them. The CDR3 loop spans 17 amino acids. Use of 60 Vbeta and 13 Jbeta primers characterized the PCR. The assay was immunoSEQ multiplex PCR, and TCRdb's table has in-frame clones only and misses some. The sample table includes tens of thousands of clones. This record belongs to a study of cytomegalovirus exposure and HLA in healthy donors. About the research overall: Earlier results showed approximately 120 million unique TCR beta sequences derived from approximately 170 million T cells.

Study observations and caveats: The authors later linked a missense DCLRE1C variant to TCR beta V- and J-gene trimming.

The sample consisted of PBMCs. The chain uses TRBV4-1 and TRBJ1-4; weak D call: TRBD1 (5 bases). The sequence came from a man younger than 30 in good health and CMV-seropositive. The CDR3 here is CASSQVGQGRPNEKLFF. The CDR3 DNA sequence: TGCGCCAGCAGCCAAGTAGGCCAGGGAAGGCCTAATGAAAAACTGTTTTTT.